This T cell receptor beta chain was recorded in a study of T cell responses to AZD1222 COVID-19 vaccine. At the level of the study: Some second doses came at about 4 weeks and others at about 12 weeks; these were pooled.

This clone was picked up one time. The antigen is undetermined. Sequencing used immunoSEQ multiplex PCR; TCRdb keeps in-frame clones, though not all of them. The sample holds fewer than 100,000 clones, roughly nine tenths seen once. Study-wide points: Breadth and depth of Spike-specific TCRs rose after two AZD1222 doses. Sampling that yielded the repertoires occurred only after the peak T cell response.

Trimming removed 4 bases at V and 1 base at J, with 3 bases between. The CDR3 contains 11 residues. Germline CDR1 and CDR2: SGDLS and YYNGEE. This sequence was found in an adult in good health. The chain joins TRBV9 to TRBJ2-7, with no clear D. The sequencing here drew on peripheral blood, taken on day 0 of AZD1222 vaccination. The CDR3 protein is CASSSSYEQYF. For the CDR3, the DNA is TGTGCCAGCAGCTCGTCCTACGAGCAGTACTTC. The full variable domain, with the rest looked up from reference TRBV9 and TRBJ2-7, is DSGVTQTPKHLITATGQRVTLRCSPRSGDLSVYWYQQSLDQGLQFLIQYYNGEERAKGNILERFSAQQFPDLHSELNLSSLELGDSALYFCASSSSYEQYFGPGTRLTVT.